This T cell receptor beta chain was retrieved from a study of cytomegalovirus exposure and HLA in healthy donors. Study findings and constraints: Later, an analysis found that TCR clusters from the first cohort tended to co-occur in the roughly 120 validation repertoires. The classifier, whose performance was assessed in both the original and validation cohorts, reportedly diagnosed cytomegalovirus status with high specificity and sensitivity.

Assay: immunoSEQ multiplex PCR; the TCRdb copy retains only in-frame clones and omits some. The sample gives 100,000 to 150,000 clones, roughly 86% of which show up once; 1.2% to 1.5% is in the top ten. In the case of this clone: Its antigen is as yet unknown.

V lost 5 bases and J lost 8, with 18 bases in between. The CDR3 extends over 14 amino acids. Per the germline V gene, CDR1 is LNHDA and CDR2 is SQIVND (reference sequence). The chain has TRBV19 and TRBJ1-2; D might be TRBD1 (6 bases). This clonotype was obtained from a man in his thirties or forties in good health and CMV-seronegative. Sequencing input: PBMCs. In DNA form, the CDR3 reads TGTGCCAGTAGTGGTGGGGGCCTAAAGCGGGGCTACACCTTC. Its translation is CASSGGGLKRGYTF.